This T cell receptor beta chain was sequenced in a study of OX40 agonist ivuxolimab in advanced cancers. Whole-study context: Dose-escalation patients were diagnosed with hepatocellular carcinoma, melanoma, renal cell cancer or head and neck cancer. Findings and limits, study-wide: Among expanded peripheral T cells, antigen specificity went undetermined. Relatively little clonal expansion, among the lowest observed, appeared in partial responders at 0.1-3.0 mg/kg. Researchers report that CD8+ T cells had, on average, more expanded clones than CD4+.

With respect to this clone: Its target is not known.

This CDR3 is built from 14 residues. V lost 6 bases and J lost 1; bases outside the gene matches: 6. Germline V gene lookup returns CDR1 MDHEN and CDR2 SYDVKM. The repertoire was sequenced with immunoSEQ multiplex PCR; TCRdb's copy has only in-frame clones and lacks some. The sample includes tens of thousands of clones, around four fifths of them seen just once. The chain links TRBV28 to TRBJ2-7; 7 bases are a match to TRBD1. This sequence originates from an adult with an advanced solid tumor such as melanoma, head and neck, liver or kidney cancer. The sequencing here drew on CD4+ or CD8+ T cells sorted from blood, taken in a trial of the OX40 agonist ivuxolimab. This chain's CDR3 is CASSLPGQSYEQYV. The CDR3 nucleotides read TGTGCCAGCAGCCTGCCGGGACAGTCCTACGAGCAGTACGTC.